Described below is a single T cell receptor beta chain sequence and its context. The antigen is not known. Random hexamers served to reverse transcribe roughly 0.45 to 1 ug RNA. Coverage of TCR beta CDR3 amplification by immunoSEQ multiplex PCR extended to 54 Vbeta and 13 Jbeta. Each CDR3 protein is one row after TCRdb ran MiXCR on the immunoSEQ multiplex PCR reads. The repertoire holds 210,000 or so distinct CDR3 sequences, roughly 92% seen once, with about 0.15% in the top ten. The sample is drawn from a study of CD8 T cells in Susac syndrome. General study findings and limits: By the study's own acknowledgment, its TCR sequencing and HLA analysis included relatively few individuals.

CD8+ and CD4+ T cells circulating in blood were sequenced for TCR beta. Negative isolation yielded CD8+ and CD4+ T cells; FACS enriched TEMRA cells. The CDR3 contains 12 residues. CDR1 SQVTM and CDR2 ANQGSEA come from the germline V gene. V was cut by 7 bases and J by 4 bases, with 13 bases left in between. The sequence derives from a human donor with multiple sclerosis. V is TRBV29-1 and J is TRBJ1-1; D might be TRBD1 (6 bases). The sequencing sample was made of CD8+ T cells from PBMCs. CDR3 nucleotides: TGCAGCGCCTGGACAGAAGGCACTGAAGCTTTCTTT. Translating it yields CSAWTEGTEAFF.